The rows below give T cell receptor beta chains drawn from one sample of a study of blood T cell repertoires in COVID-19. Repertoires were generated with immunoSEQ multiplex PCR, while TCRdb's copy carries only in-frame clones and drops some. The data contain about 170,000 clones, approximately 89% of them singletons. Sequencing input: peripheral blood. The receptors come from a man aged 65-85 years with acute or convalescent COVID-19. CDR3s include the opening cysteine and the closing phenylalanine or tryptophan. The D gene is left open where the match is weak. The listing skips clone size in some rows; elsewhere it reads once, few, many or a size class.

clone_size j_call cdr3_length v_call d_call cdr3_nt cdr3_aa
once TRBJ1-2 14 TRBV3-1/TRBV3-2 . TGTGCCAGCAGCCAAGAGGCCGGGGGGTATGGCTACACCTTC CASSQEAGGYGYTF
. TRBJ2-7 16 TRBV4-2 TRBD1 TGTGCCAGCAGCCAAGATAGGGACAGGGGAACCTACGAGCAGTACTTC CASSQDRDRGTYEQYF
. TRBJ2-2 19 TRBV19 TRBD2 TGTGCCAGTAGTCCGTCACCGGGACTAGCGGTTGGTAATACCGGGGAGCTGTTTTTT CASSPSPGLAVGNTGELFF
. TRBJ2-1 17 TRBV15 TRBD2 TGTGCCACCAGCTGGCGCCTGACTAGCGGGGGGGACAATGAGCAGTTCTTC CATSWRLTSGGDNEQFF
once TRBJ1-3 13 TRBV5-4 . TGTGCCAGCAGCCCCGGACAGAGAAACACCATATATTTT CASSPGQRNTIYF
few TRBJ2-2 15 TRBV9 . TGTGCCAGCAGCGGGGCAGCAGGGACTACCGGGGAGCTGTTTTTT CASSGAAGTTGELFF
. TRBJ2-3 15 TRBV5-1 . TGCGCCAGCAGCTTACAGGGATATAGCACAGATACGCAGTATTTT CASSLQGYSTDTQYF
. TRBJ1-4 15 TRBV12-5 . TGTGCTAGTGGCCCGGGGGGATCAACTAATGAAAAACTGTTTTTT CASGPGGSTNEKLFF
. TRBJ1-2 13 TRBV11-3 . TGTGCCAGCAGCTTCGTCGAGGGCTATGGCTACACCTTC CASSFVEGYGYTF
few TRBJ2-3 16 TRBV27 . TGTGCCAGCTGTCCAGATCCAGCGTTCTGCACAGATACGCAGTATTTT CASCPDPAFCTDTQYF
. TRBJ2-3 13 TRBV10-3 . TGTGCCATCAGTGAGGCTAGTACAGATACGCAGTATTTT CAISEASTDTQYF
. TRBJ1-1 13 TRBV19 TRBD1 TGTGCCAGTAGTCGTGGACAGGCGCTAGAAGCTTTCTTT CASSRGQALEAFF
. TRBJ2-3 16 TRBV6-2/TRBV6-3 . TGTGCCAGCAGTTACAACCTAGGGACATGGGAGGATACGCAGTATTTT CASSYNLGTWEDTQYF
. TRBJ1-6 16 TRBV5-6 . TGTGCCAGCAGCTTAAAAGGCACAGGTCAGGGGACACCCCTCCACTTT CASSLKGTGQGTPLHF
once TRBJ2-2 17 TRBV4-2 . TGTGCCAGCAGCCCCCGCGTAGCGCCAGAGGACACCGGGGAGCTGTTTTTT CASSPRVAPEDTGELFF
. TRBJ1-6 14 TRBV19 . TGTGCCAGTAGTATGTCAGGGGCGCGTTCACCCCTCCACTTT CASSMSGARSPLHF
. TRBJ2-2 15 TRBV10-1 . TGCGCCAGCCGGGACGGGAGTTTGGGGACCGGGGAGCTGTTTTTT CASRDGSLGTGELFF
. TRBJ2-7 14 TRBV2 . TGTGCCAGCAAAAGTACAGCCAGCTCCTACGAGCAGTACTTC CASKSTASSYEQYF
few TRBJ2-7 15 TRBV9 TRBD1 TGTGCCAGCAGCGTAGCTGATGGGACAGCTGCTGGGCAGTACTTC CASSVADGTAAGQYF
. TRBJ2-7 16 TRBV6-5 TRBD2 TGTGCCAGCAGTTACGTAGTAGCGGGGGGTCCCTACGAGCAGTACTTC CASSYVVAGGPYEQYF
. TRBJ1-1 13 TRBV2 TRBD1 TGTGCCAGCTCGGGACAGTGGAACACTGAAGCTTTCTTT CASSGQWNTEAFF
. TRBJ1-1 15 TRBV6-5 . TGTGCCAGCAGTTACTTCCAGGGGAGTAACACTGAAGCTTTCTTT CASSYFQGSNTEAFF
. TRBJ1-1 11 TRBV11-2 . TGTGCCAGCAGCCCTCAGCTAGGAGCTTTCTTT CASSPQLGAFF
. TRBJ1-5 15 TRBV27 TRBD1 TGTGCCAGCAGTCCAGCGCGGGACAGGTATCAGCCCCAGCATTTT CASSPARDRYQPQHF
once TRBJ1-3 15 TRBV5-4 . TGTGCCAGCAGCTTTGGATGGAGCTCTGGAAACACCATATATTTT CASSFGWSSGNTIYF
. TRBJ2-5 14 TRBV15 . TGTGCCACCAGCAGTCCCTCAGGTCAAGAGACCCAGTACTTC CATSSPSGQETQYF
. TRBJ1-2 16 TRBV4-1 . TGCGCCAGCAGCCATAGCAGCGGATTGGACCACTATGGCTACACCTTC CASSHSSGLDHYGYTF
. TRBJ2-1 15 TRBV7-3 TRBD2 TGTGCCAGCAGCTTGGGAGCGGGGAGTTACAATGAGCAGTTCTTC CASSLGAGSYNEQFF